These T cell receptor beta chains were read from a single sample in a study of PD-L1 blockade in urothelial cancer. Clones were read by immunoSEQ multiplex PCR, and TCRdb kept only the in-frame ones, dropping some. This sample has roughly 90,000 clones, with over 90% found just once. The material was PBMCs, obtained around atezolizumab (anti-PD-L1) treatment. The receptors were gathered from a man aged 55 to 69 with urothelial cancer. Both conserved end residues are part of each CDR3.

V: TRBV5-1; J: TRBJ1-5; CDR3: CASSLQGLDSNQPQHF
V: TRBV5-1; J: TRBJ2-7; CDR3: CASSLTGTGSREQYF
V: TRBV4-3; J: TRBJ1-5; CDR3: CASSQDRGAGDNQPQHF
V: TRBV21-1; J: TRBJ2-7; CDR3: CASSIGQGHEQYF
V: TRBV4-1; J: TRBJ1-3; CDR3: CASSQDGQKGNTIYF
V: TRBV7-2; J: TRBJ2-7; CDR3: CASSSDYSSSYEQYF
V: TRBV25-1; J: TRBJ1-1; CDR3: CASTRTAYTEAFF
V: TRBV23-1; J: TRBJ2-7; CDR3: CASGDKVGQGLYEQYF
V: TRBV6-5; J: TRBJ2-3; CDR3: CASSYRVGGASDTQYF
V: TRBV7-2; J: TRBJ2-5; CDR3: CASRALAGGETQYF